The entry below describes one T cell receptor (beta chain). Its antigen is as yet unknown. Next came a second PCR, run for about 7 to 12 cycles, which used a sample-barcoded 5' primer along with a J-beta primer mix. Using its own MiXCR run on the 5' RACE reads, TCRdb lists one record per CDR3 protein. The sample yields some 710,000 distinct CDR3 sequences, about 24% seen once. The sample, 7.5 to 10 milliliters of peripheral blood, was drawn from each donor. These data come from a study of blood T cells in healthy people across ages. Study results and limitations: Long-lived donors exceeded aged donors in naive CD4+ cells and diversity. A roughly linear fall in TCR beta diversity per million T cells was seen with increasing age.

The material sequenced was blood. The TCR sequence derives from a man in his 70s in good health.

In DNA form, the CDR3 reads TGTGCCAGCAGTGAATCTGGCACCTACGAGCAGTACTTC. Amino acid sequence: CASSESGTYEQYF. The genes are TRBV6-1 and TRBJ2-7; D ambiguous. V lost 2 bases to trimming and J lost 2 bases, with 7 bases between them. Germline CDR1 MNHNS, CDR2 SASEGT. The CDR3 is made up of 13 amino acids.